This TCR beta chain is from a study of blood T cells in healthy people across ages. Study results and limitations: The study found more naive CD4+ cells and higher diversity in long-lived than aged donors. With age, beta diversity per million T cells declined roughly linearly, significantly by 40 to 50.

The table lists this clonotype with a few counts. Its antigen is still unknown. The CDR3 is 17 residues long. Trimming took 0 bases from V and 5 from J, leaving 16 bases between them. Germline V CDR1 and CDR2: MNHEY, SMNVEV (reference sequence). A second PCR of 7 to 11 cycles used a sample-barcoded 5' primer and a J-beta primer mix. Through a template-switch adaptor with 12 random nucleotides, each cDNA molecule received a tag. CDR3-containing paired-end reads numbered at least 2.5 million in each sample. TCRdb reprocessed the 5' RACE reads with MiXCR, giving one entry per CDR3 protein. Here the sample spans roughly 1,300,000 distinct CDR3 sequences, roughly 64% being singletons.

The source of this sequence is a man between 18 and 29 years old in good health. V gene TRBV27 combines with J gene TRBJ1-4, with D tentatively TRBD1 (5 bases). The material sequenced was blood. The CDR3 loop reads CASSLSSFRVGNEKLFF. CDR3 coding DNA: TGTGCCAGCAGTTTATCGTCCTTCAGGGTGGGGAATGAAAAACTGTTTTTT.